This T cell receptor beta chain was sequenced in a study of blood T cells in healthy people across ages. General study points: Percentage of naive T cells showed a strong correlation with TCR beta diversity. Unknown donor CMV status possibly confounded expanded clonotype changes.

The CDR3 totals 14 residues. CDR1 DFQATT and CDR2 SNEGSKA come from the germline V gene (reference sequence). Trimming cost V 3 bases and J 11 bases; bases outside gene matches: 14. Each donor supplied approximately 10 milliliters of peripheral blood. Next came a second PCR, run for about 7 to 11 cycles, which used a sample-barcoded 5' primer along with a J-beta primer mix. TCRdb re-analysed the 5' RACE reads in MiXCR, keeping a single row per CDR3 protein. The table records about 1.4 million distinct CDR3 sequences, approximately 63% of them present only once. This clonotype came up a few times. Its target is unknown.

Material for sequencing was blood. The chain has TRBV20-1 and TRBJ2-5; 8 bases map to TRBD2. The TCR was taken from a man in his late teens or twenties in good health. The CDR3 DNA sequence: TGCAGTGCTAGTCCCCCAGTAGGACTAGCTGAGCAGTACTTC. Its protein product is CSASPPVGLAEQYF.